Ten or more counts support the clone carrying this T cell receptor (beta chain). Breast cancer patients provided tissue from their axillary draining lymph nodes. CDR3 length equals 19 residues. Germline assignment: CDR1 LNHDA and CDR2 SQIVND (reference sequence). The V end lost 3 bases, the J end lost 7 bases, and 27 bases lay between the germline ends. The data derive from a study of breast tumors, draining lymph nodes, adjacent tissues. One entry per CDR3 protein, called by TCRdb with MiXCR from the multiplex PCR reads. The sample consists of around 250,000 distinct CDR3 sequences, less than 40% of them appearing once.

This chain joins TRBV19 and TRBJ2-2; D gene ambiguous. This TCR was sampled from a female donor with breast cancer. Some clones in this sample may be carry-over from other donors' samples. The sequenced sample consisted of axillary lymph node tissue. The CDR3 coding sequence is TGTGCCAGTAGTATGTCTGACTGGCAAAGTACATATCGTAGCGGGGAGCTGTTTTTT. Translated: CASSMSDWQSTYRSGELFF. Using reference TRBV19 and TRBJ2-2 for the parts outside the CDR3, the full variable domain is DGGITQSPKYLFRKEGQNVTLSCEQNLNHDAMYWYRQDPGQGLRLIYYSQIVNDFQKGDIAEGYSVSREKKESFPLTVTSAQKNPTAFYLCASSMSDWQSTYRSGELFFGEGSRLTVL.